The 21 T cell receptor beta chains below come from one sample, sequenced in a study of T cell responses to AZD1222 COVID-19 vaccine. This table comes from immunoSEQ multiplex PCR, and its TCRdb copy is limited to in-frame clones, with some not included. The data show approximately 76,000 clones, 70% to 85% seen once. The source material was peripheral blood, sampled on day 0 of AZD1222 vaccination. The receptors originated from an adult in good health.

V usage is TRBV6-5 and J usage is TRBJ2-1; D unclear. Germline V lookup: CDR1 MNHEY, CDR2 SVGAGI. V gave up 9 bases and J gave up 5 bases, with 5 bases separating them. The CDR3 has 10 amino acids. This CDR3 reads CASKNNEQFF. The CDR3 DNA reads TGTGCCAGTAAAAACAATGAGCAGTTCTTC.

The chain recombines TRBV11-3 with TRBJ1-5; TRBD1 matches at 8 bases. There are 15 residues in the CDR3. CDR1 SGHNT and CDR2 YENEEA come from the germline V gene. V trimming: 6 bases; J trimming: 4 bases; junction bases outside the gene matches: 8. Here the CDR3 DNA reads TGTGCCAGCAGTTCCAACGACAGGGGAAATCAGCCCCAGCATTTT. Protein product: CASSSNDRGNQPQHF. Using reference TRBV11-3 and TRBJ1-5 for the parts outside the CDR3, the full variable domain is EAGVVQSPRYKIIEKKQPVAFWCNPISGHNTLYWYLQNLGQGPELLIRYENEEAVDDSQLPKDRFSAERLKGVDSTLKIQPAELGDSAVYLCASSSNDRGNQPQHFGDGTRLSIL.

The J gene is TRBJ2-6, the V gene TRBV5-4; no clear D gene. Germline CDR1 SGHNT, CDR2 YYREEE (reference sequence). V dropped 6 bases and J dropped 0 bases, with 10 bases sitting between them. CDR3 length equals 15 residues. The CDR3 DNA reads as TGTGCCAGCACAACTTATAACTCTGGGGCCAACGTCCTGACTTTC. Its protein product is CASTTYNSGANVLTF.

The chain employs TRBV4-1 and TRBJ2-4, with 8 bases identical to TRBD1. The V gene's germline CDR1 is MGHRA and CDR2 YSYEKL. The CDR3 is 15 residues long. The V and J ends lost 3 bases and 8 bases, in that order; junction bases with no gene match: 9. The CDR3, as DNA: TGCGCCAGCAGCCATAACAGGGGGTCGGGGGACATTCAGTACTTC. This encodes CASSHNRGSGDIQYF.

This clone was recorded only once. This sequence joins TRBV5-1 and TRBJ1-1; 7 nucleotides match TRBD1. CDR3 length equals 15 residues. V was pared by 0 bases and J by 1 base, with 3 bases of the junction left unmatched. CDR1 SGHRS and CDR2 YFSETQ come from the germline V gene. This chain's CDR3 is CASSLGAGGNTEAFF. Here the CDR3 DNA reads TGCGCCAGCAGCTTGGGGGCAGGGGGGAACACTGAAGCTTTCTTT.

The J gene is TRBJ2-1, the V gene TRBV29-1, with D possibly TRBD1 on 5 matching bases. CDR1 is SQVTM and CDR2 is ANQGSEA in the germline V gene. V was shortened by 4 bases and J by 12 bases, with 13 bases between the two germline ends. The CDR3 totals 11 residues. CDR3 sequence reads: CSVASTQGQFF. The CDR3 DNA sequence: TGCAGCGTTGCTTCAACTCAGGGGCAGTTCTTC.

This clone was counted only a few times. In the same sample, other DNA sequences code for this CDR3. The chain combines TRBV3-1 (or the pseudogene TRBV3-2) with TRBJ1-5; D unresolved. The germline V gene has CDR1 LGHDT and CDR2 YNNKEL (reference sequence). Trimming shortened V by 0 bases and J by 0 bases, and 6 bases separated the two germline ends. The CDR3 sequence is 15 residues long. The CDR3 bases are TGTGCCAGCAGCCAAGACGGGTATAGCAATCAGCCCCAGCATTTT. Translated, it gives CASSQDGYSNQPQHF.

The chain uses TRBV9 and TRBJ2-1; a weak D match, TRBD2 (5 bases). From germline, CDR1 is SGDLS and CDR2 YYNGEE. V lost 0 bases and J lost 8, with 21 bases in between. This CDR3 comprises 17 residues. CDR3 sequence (DNA): TGTGCCAGCAGCGTAGGATCACCGGGGAAGCCTCGCCATGAGCAGTTCTTC. As protein: CASSVGSPGKPRHEQFF.

This clone was seen only once. V is TRBV6-5 and J is TRBJ1-1; possible D gene TRBD1, 5 bases. Looked up from germline, CDR1 is MNHEY and CDR2 is SVGAGI. V was cut by 3 bases and J by 1 base, with 12 bases left in between. This CDR3 has 15 amino acids. CDR3 DNA: TGTGCCAGCAGTTATGAGGGGACGAAGAACACTGAAGCTTTCTTT. As protein: CASSYEGTKNTEAFF.

The chain combines TRBV6-6 with TRBJ2-6; D is uncertain. The CDR3 spans 15 residues. With 6 bases removed from V and 4 bases from J, the gap between germline ends came to 13 bases. Germline CDR1 MNHNY, CDR2 SVGAGI (reference sequence). CDR3 in DNA: TGTGCCAGCAGCTTGAGCATGGGCGGGGCCAACGTCCTGACTTTC. Translating gives CASSLSMGGANVLTF.

J is TRBJ2-7 and V is TRBV7-3; D may be TRBD1 (5 bases). Germline V gene data show CDR1 as SGHTA and CDR2 as FQGTGA. This CDR3 is built from 14 residues. V was clipped by 1 base and J by 1 base, with 8 bases between them. This CDR3 is CASSLNAGSYEQYF. CDR3 nucleotide sequence: TGTGCCAGCAGCTTAAACGCAGGGTCCTACGAGCAGTACTTC. Combining the CDR3 with reference TRBV7-3 and TRBJ2-7 gives the whole variable domain GAGVSQTPSNKVTEKGKYVELRCDPISGHTALYWYRQSLGQGPEFLIYFQGTGAADDSGLPNDRFFAVRPEGSVSTLKIQRTERGDSAVYLCASSLNAGSYEQYFGPGTRLTVT.

The chain employs TRBV20-1 and TRBJ2-7, with D perhaps TRBD1 (5 bases). Trimming removed 6 bases from V and 5 bases from J, with 11 bases in between. The V gene's germline CDR1 is DFQATT and CDR2 SNEGSKA (reference sequence). CDR3 length: 11 amino acids. CDR3 sequence: CSAQTVNEQYF. The CDR3, as DNA: TGCAGTGCGCAGACAGTAAACGAGCAGTACTTC.

The chain employs TRBV7-9 and TRBJ2-7, with 9 bases that match TRBD2. CDR1 and CDR2 (germline): SEHNR, FQNEAQ (reference sequence). The CDR3 has 14 residues. V was clipped by 5 bases and J by 5 bases; unmatched bases: 7. The CDR3 nucleotides read TGTGCCAGCAGCCCAAGCGGGAGGAGCAACGAGCAGTACTTC. This translates into CASSPSGRSNEQYF.

V gene TRBV5-1 combines with J gene TRBJ2-5; D not certain. Germline V gives CDR1 SGHRS, CDR2 YFSETQ. V lost 1 base, J lost 4 bases, and 14 bases lay in between. CDR3 length: 15 residues. CDR3 coding DNA: TGCGCCAGCAGCTTGCCAGAGTTACGCTCAGAGACCCAGTACTTC. Amino acid sequence: CASSLPELRSETQYF.

This clone has a handful of counts. The gene calls are TRBV6-5 and TRBJ2-7, with D unclear. This CDR3 contains 11 residues. V was trimmed by 8 bases and J by 3 bases, leaving 8 bases between them. The germline V gene has CDR1 MNHEY and CDR2 SVGAGI. Written as DNA, the CDR3 is TGTGCCAGCGCCAGCAACTACGAGCAGTACTTC. This encodes CASASNYEQYF.

The rearrangement joins TRBV18 to TRBJ2-7; 8 bases fit TRBD1. The CDR3 sequence is 16 residues long. Germline V gives CDR1 KGHSH, CDR2 LQKENI. V dropped 0 bases and J dropped 2; count of bases not matched to a gene: 6. The CDR3 reads CASSPPRTGKAYEQYF. The DNA of the CDR3 is TGTGCCAGCTCACCACCGAGGACAGGGAAAGCCTACGAGCAGTACTTC.

The chain carries TRBV6-2 or TRBV6-3 and TRBJ2-1; 10 bases are a match to TRBD1. V trimming: 0 bases; J trimming: 8 bases; junction bases outside the gene matches: 7. Germline V gene data show CDR1 as MNHEY and CDR2 as SVGEGT. The CDR3 is made up of 16 amino acids. CDR3 DNA: TGTGCCAGCAGTTACTCGATGGGACAGGGGAGGGATGAGCAGTTCTTC. It yields the protein CASSYSMGQGRDEQFF.

The chain carries TRBV19 and TRBJ2-7; D is undetermined. The germline V gene has CDR1 LNHDA and CDR2 SQIVND (reference sequence). The length of the CDR3 is 13 residues. V was cut by 6 bases and J by 2 bases, with 11 bases left in between. The CDR3 region has the DNA TGTGCCAGTAGCCCGCAGGCTGCCTACGAGCAGTACTTC. Its protein is CASSPQAAYEQYF. Filled out from reference TRBV19 and TRBJ2-7, the complete variable domain reads DGGITQSPKYLFRKEGQNVTLSCEQNLNHDAMYWYRQDPGQGLRLIYYSQIVNDFQKGDIAEGYSVSREKKESFPLTVTSAQKNPTAFYLCASSPQAAYEQYFGPGTRLTVT.

This chain uses TRBV7-2 with TRBJ2-1; D gene unclear. The germline CDR1 and CDR2 sequences are SGHTA and FQGNSA. CDR3 length: 16 residues. Trimming shortened V by 0 bases and J by 0 bases, and 9 bases separated the two germline ends. The chain's CDR3 is CASSLARGSSYNEQFF. In DNA, the CDR3 is TGTGCCAGCAGCTTAGCGCGCGGTAGCTCCTACAATGAGCAGTTCTTC.

This clone has just a few counts. V usage is TRBV18 and J usage is TRBJ2-7, with a tentative D call TRBD1 (5 bases). V gave up 3 bases and J gave up 2 bases, with 11 bases separating them. Germline V gives CDR1 KGHSH, CDR2 LQKENI. The CDR3 extends over 14 amino acids. DNA of the CDR3: TGTGCCAGCTCACCGGTTCAGACAGCCTACGAGCAGTACTTC. Its protein product is CASSPVQTAYEQYF.

This chain connects TRBV9 to TRBJ2-2; 9 bases align to TRBD1. The CDR3 consists of 16 residues. V gave up 2 bases and J gave up 4 bases; unmatched junction bases: 6. Germline V gene sequence: CDR1 SGDLS, CDR2 YYNGEE. DNA for the CDR3: TGTGCCAGCAGCGTGGATGGGACAGGGATCACCGGGGAGCTGTTTTTT. It is translated as CASSVDGTGITGELFF.